This section outlines one T cell receptor (beta chain) sequence together with its context. This sample is part of a study of blood T cell repertoires in COVID-19. Study as a whole: T cells, B-cell-depleted T cells, or PBMCs supplied cDNA or gDNA.

The CDR3 runs to 13 residues. Germline CDR1 is MNHNY and CDR2 is SVGAGI (reference sequence). V shed 2 bases and J shed 7 bases, with 9 bases lying between them. Sequencing was performed with immunoSEQ multiplex PCR; in TCRdb, only in-frame clones are kept and a portion is missing. The sample has roughly 100,000 clones, roughly 85% seen once. Sequencing was carried out using peripheral blood. The source is a woman over 75 with acute or convalescent COVID-19. This chain links TRBV6-6 with TRBJ2-1; unclear D gene. The CDR3 DNA is TGTGCCAGCAGTTACGAGAGTCGGAATGAGCAGTTCTTC. Protein sequence: CASSYESRNEQFF.